The present T cell receptor (beta chain) was sequenced within a study of regulatory T cells in long-lasting Graves disease. Study-wide points: TRBV28 was favored in persistent disease, as were TRBJ1-2 and TRBJ2-5.

Libraries of TCR beta came from iRepertoire HTBI primers plus Arm-PCR of CDR3 regions. TCRdb re-called the multiplex PCR reads with MiXCR, one entry per CDR3 protein. In the table there are under 300,000 distinct CDR3 sequences, 20% of which are singletons. The time point was: newly diagnosed GD, antithyroid drugs for less than 3 months. RNA extracted from PBMCs served as the sequencing template. The table lists this clonotype with many counts. Its antigen is not known. The DNA is omitted, as the CDR3 cannot be located on it reliably, and the CDR3 follows TCRdb's listing. With termini counted, the CDR3 has 15 amino acids.

The rearrangement uses TRBV12-3 or TRBV12-4 and TRBJ2-5; the DNA was not used to check the table's D call, TRBD1. The sequence came from a female donor with Graves disease. Specimen: peripheral blood mononuclear cells (PBMCs), collected at new diagnosis, from a patient treated with antithyroid drugs. The CDR3 is CASSSSTGGLQTQYF.